The 27 T cell receptor beta chains in this list originate from one sample, sequenced in a study of beta chain features in type 1 diabetes. Of the isolated RNA, all was reverse transcribed, and so the sequenced material was expressed TCRB transcripts. Produced via immunoSEQ multiplex PCR; TCRdb's table is partial and in-frame only. The repertoire consists of about 900,000 clones, with 15% to 20% occurring once and the leading ten covering around 0.02%. Sequenced: naive CD4+ T cells from blood. The receptors come from a woman under 30 in good health.

This chain uses TRBV11-2 with TRBJ1-1; no clear D. CDR1 and CDR2 (germline): SGHAT, FQNNGV. The CDR3 consists of 14 residues. V lost 3 bases and J lost 0, with 8 bases in between. CDR3 in DNA: TGTGCCAGCAGCTTGGCAGGCGTGAACACTGAAGCTTTCTTT. Its protein is CASSLAGVNTEAFF.

This rearrangement joins TRBV28 to TRBJ2-7; 14 positions match TRBD2. The J segment lost 4 bases and the V segment lost 2 bases, leaving 10 bases of the junction unmatched. The CDR3 runs to 18 residues. Germline V gives CDR1 MDHEN, CDR2 SYDVKM. The CDR3 sequence is CASSLEGLAGVRRYEQYF. CDR3 DNA sequence: TGTGCCAGCAGTTTAGAGGGACTAGCGGGAGTCAGAAGGTACGAGCAGTACTTC.

The sample holds a few counts of this clone. The chain links TRBV28 to TRBJ1-4, with D hard to call. Trimming took off 5 bases at V and 4 bases at J, with 14 bases between the two ends. Germline CDR1 MDHEN, CDR2 SYDVKM. The CDR3 loop spans 15 amino acids. CDR3 sequence reads: CASSPGPRLNEKLFF. CDR3 in DNA: TGTGCCAGCAGTCCCGGCCCGAGACTTAATGAAAAACTGTTTTTT.

The V gene is TRBV28, the J gene TRBJ2-6; D gene uncertain. Germline V gives CDR1 MDHEN, CDR2 SYDVKM. The CDR3 spans 17 residues. The V end was cut by 3 bases, the J end by 2 bases, with 14 bases between. DNA of the CDR3: TGTGCCAGCAGTTTCTTAGGCTTCACGCCTGGGGCCAACGTCCTGACTTTC. It is translated as CASSFLGFTPGANVLTF.

This clone was detected only a few times. The rearrangement links TRBV10-3 to TRBJ2-3; no clear D gene. Germline values: CDR1 ENHRY, CDR2 SYGVKD. The CDR3 is 14 amino acids. With 4 bases removed from V and 6 bases from J, the gap between germline ends came to 14 bases. This chain's CDR3 is CAISGVAVVDTQYF. CDR3 DNA: TGTGCCATCAGTGGGGTGGCCGTGGTGGATACGCAGTATTTT.

There are a few counts of this clone. The CDR3 region is CASSQGQGNTEAFF. For the CDR3, the DNA is TGTGCCAGCAGCCAAGGACAGGGGAACACTGAAGCTTTCTTT. V and J are TRBV4-2 and TRBJ1-1, with TRBD1 identical over 7 bases. CDR3 length: 14 amino acids. The germline V gene encodes CDR1 LGHNA and CDR2 YNFKEQ. The J segment lost 1 base and the V segment lost 1 base, leaving 0 bases of the junction unmatched.

This chain connects TRBV4-3 to TRBJ2-2; TRBD1 matches 8 bases. This CDR3 contains 16 residues. The trim removed 4 bases at V and 5 bases at J, leaving 9 bases unmatched. The germline gives CDR1 LGHNA, CDR2 YSLEER. CDR3 region: CASSREQGARTGELFF. In DNA form, the CDR3 reads TGCGCCAGCAGCCGAGAGCAGGGGGCGCGGACCGGGGAGCTGTTTTTT.

This rearrangement joins TRBV6-5 to TRBJ2-5; 7 nucleotides line up with TRBD1. The J call may be mistaken, given a closer DNA end match to TRBJ2-7. This CDR3 contains 16 residues. The germline V gene encodes CDR1 MNHEY and CDR2 SVGAGI. The CDR3 DNA is TGTGCCAGCAGTTACTCGATCGCAGGGGGAGCCTACGAGCAGTACTTC. Encoded protein: CASSYSIAGGAYEQYF.

V gene TRBV7-2 combines with J gene TRBJ2-1; D gene unclear. Trimming removed 5 bases from V and 11 bases from J, with 16 bases in between. The CDR3 consists of 13 residues. The V gene's germline CDR1 is SGHTA and CDR2 FQGNSA. The CDR3 sequence is CASSPVLESKQFF. CDR3 nucleotides: TGTGCCAGCAGCCCAGTCCTAGAGAGTAAGCAGTTCTTC.

This clone was detected a few times. The chain is built from TRBV28 and TRBJ2-3; 7 bases match TRBD2. The junction had 8 bases not matched to a gene; V was cut back by 3 bases and J by 5 bases. The CDR3 contains 15 residues. CDR1 is MDHEN and CDR2 is SYDVKM in the germline V gene. CDR3 amino acids: CASSLAGVGIDTQYF. Written as DNA, the CDR3 is TGTGCCAGCAGTTTGGCGGGAGTTGGTATAGATACGCAGTATTTT.

This clone was observed a handful of times. The chain employs TRBV5-1 and TRBJ2-3; 11 nucleotides agree with TRBD2. V lost 3 bases, J lost 4 bases, and 4 bases stayed unmatched. Looked up from germline, CDR1 is SGHRS and CDR2 is YFSETQ. This CDR3 has 15 residues. The CDR3 DNA sequence: TGCGCCAGCAGCTCACTAGCGGGAGCGTCAGATACGCAGTATTTT. Residues: CASSSLAGASDTQYF. Together with reference TRBV5-1 and TRBJ2-3, the CDR3 gives the full variable domain: KAGVTQTPRYLIKTRGQQVTLSCSPISGHRSVSWYQQTPGQGLQFLFEYFSETQRNKGNFPGRFSGRQFSNSRSEMNVSTLELGDSALYLCASSSLAGASDTQYFGPGTRLTVL.

This clone showed up just a few times. The rearrangement uses TRBV7-9 and TRBJ2-1; D is undetermined. Trimming shortened V by 1 base and J by 9 bases, and 16 bases separated the two germline ends. This CDR3 has 15 residues. Germline loops: CDR1 SEHNR, CDR2 FQNEAQ (reference sequence). This CDR3 reads CASSLDSWRTSEQFF. The CDR3 bases are TGTGCCAGCAGCTTAGATAGTTGGCGGACGAGTGAGCAGTTCTTC.

V gene TRBV10-3 combines with J gene TRBJ2-7; 11 bases map to TRBD1. CDR1 and CDR2 (germline): ENHRY, SYGVKD. V shed 6 bases and J 6 bases; nucleotides not matched to a gene: 13. This CDR3 has 16 residues. The CDR3 loop is CAISSPTGTGGFEQYF. For the CDR3, the DNA is TGTGCCATCAGCTCACCGACCGGGACAGGGGGGTTCGAGCAGTACTTC.

The chain links TRBV18 to TRBJ1-5; 8 bases line up with TRBD1. The CDR3 runs 15 residues. CDR1 and CDR2 from the germline V gene are KGHSH and LQKENI. Trimming removed 2 bases from V and 5 bases from J; junction bases left unmatched: 5. The CDR3 DNA is TGTGCCAGCTCACCAGGTCCGGACAGGGATCAGCCCCAGCATTTT. Amino acid sequence: CASSPGPDRDQPQHF.

This rearrangement joins TRBV6-5 to TRBJ2-2; no definite D call. This CDR3 is built from 12 residues. Trimming left V 6 bases short and J 4 bases short, with 6 bases between. Germline loops: CDR1 MNHEY, CDR2 SVGAGI. As DNA, the CDR3 is TGTGCCAGCAGCAAAGTCACCGGGGAGCTGTTTTTT. It specifies CASSKVTGELFF.

This clone was observed a handful of times. The chain recombines TRBV7-2 with TRBJ2-3; possible D gene TRBD2, 5 bases. The CDR3 covers 13 residues. Trimming took 5 bases from V and 7 from J, leaving 13 bases between them. The germline V gene encodes CDR1 SGHTA and CDR2 FQGNSA. CDR3 residues: CASSPQERNTQYF. The CDR3 DNA follows: TGTGCCAGCAGCCCCCAGGAGCGGAATACGCAGTATTTT.

This clone was picked up a small number of times. This chain uses TRBV7-9 with TRBJ1-4; D uncertain. This CDR3 spans 16 amino acids. CDR1 and CDR2 from the germline V gene are SEHNR and FQNEAQ (reference sequence). V was pared by 1 base and J by 4 bases, with 13 bases between. As DNA, the CDR3 is TGTGCCAGCAGCTTAGGTTTGGGTCTCGGTAATGAAAAACTGTTTTTT. It is translated as CASSLGLGLGNEKLFF.

The genes are TRBV7-2 and TRBJ2-1, with D unresolved. The germline gives CDR1 SGHTA, CDR2 FQGNSA. The length of the CDR3 is 16 residues. Trimming removed 2 bases from V and 2 bases from J, with 13 bases in between. The CDR3 region has the DNA TGTGCCAGCAGCTTACAGCCCCAACACACCTACAATGAGCAGTTCTTC. Translated, it gives CASSLQPQHTYNEQFF. The complete variable domain, with remaining parts taken from reference TRBV7-2 and TRBJ2-1, reads GAGVSQSPSNKVTEKGKDVELRCDPISGHTALYWYRQSLGQGLEFLIYFQGNSAPDKSGLPSDRFSAERTGGSVSTLTIQRTQQEDSAVYLCASSLQPQHTYNEQFFGPGTRLTVL.

This clone was detected a few times. The genes are TRBV6-5 and TRBJ2-1, with a possible D match to TRBD2 (6 bases). V lost 5 bases and J lost 9, with 14 bases in between. The CDR3 loop spans 13 amino acids. CDR1 MNHEY and CDR2 SVGAGI come from the germline V gene. The CDR3 protein is CASSKGRQGEQFF. The CDR3 DNA follows: TGTGCCAGCAGTAAAGGGAGGCAGGGTGAGCAGTTCTTC.

This clone was recorded a few times. The chain combines TRBV7-9 with TRBJ1-1; 7 nucleotides match TRBD1. V lost 5 bases and J lost 7; bases outside the gene matches: 7. This CDR3 is built from 13 residues. Germline lookup yields CDR1 SEHNR and CDR2 FQNEAQ (reference sequence). The CDR3 region has the DNA TGTGCCAGCAGCCGGGACAGCCCAATTGAAGCTTTCTTT. Translating it yields CASSRDSPIEAFF.

The chain is built from TRBV2 and TRBJ2-4; no definite D call. Germline V lookup: CDR1 SNHLY, CDR2 FYNNEI. V dropped 5 bases and J dropped 0 bases, with 14 bases sitting between them. CDR3 size: 16 residues. CDR3 sequence reads: CASSPDGPRAKNIQYF. The CDR3 region has the DNA TGTGCCAGCAGTCCGGACGGTCCTAGAGCCAAAAACATTCAGTACTTC.

The chain employs TRBV5-4 and TRBJ2-5; 14 positions agree with TRBD2. CDR3 size: 17 residues. The V and J ends lost 4 bases and 4 bases, in that order; junction bases with no gene match: 9. Germline V gene data show CDR1 as SGHNT and CDR2 as YYREEE (reference sequence). This CDR3 reads CASSQGLAGVRRETQYF. The DNA of the CDR3 is TGTGCCAGCAGCCAGGGACTAGCGGGAGTAAGGCGAGAGACCCAGTACTTC.

This clone was counted between two and nine times. The V and J genes are TRBV27 and TRBJ1-2; 7 positions match TRBD1. The germline CDR1 and CDR2 sequences are MNHEY and SMNVEV (reference sequence). The CDR3 runs to 14 residues. The J segment lost 8 bases and the V segment lost 6 bases, leaving 12 bases of the junction unmatched. Here the CDR3 DNA reads TGTGCCAGCAGCCCAGGGGGTCCCCATGGAGGCTACACCTTC. Translated, it gives CASSPGGPHGGYTF.

The V call is TRBV7-9, the J call TRBJ2-7, with unresolved D. The length of the CDR3 is 13 residues. Germline lookup yields CDR1 SEHNR and CDR2 FQNEAQ (reference sequence). V lost 2 bases, J lost 6 bases, and 11 bases lay in between. CDR3 protein: CASSLTGITEQYF. CDR3 DNA: TGTGCCAGCAGCTTAACGGGTATTACCGAGCAGTACTTC.

This clone occurred a few times. J is TRBJ2-1 and V is TRBV2; D may be TRBD2 (6 bases). Germline assignment: CDR1 SNHLY and CDR2 FYNNEI. V lost 7 bases and J 3 bases, leaving 10 bases between the germline ends. This CDR3 has 13 residues. In DNA, the CDR3 is TGTGCCAGCATCCCGGACTACTACAATGAGCAGTTCTTC. Translating it yields CASIPDYYNEQFF.

This clone was seen a handful of times. This chain connects TRBV7-6 to TRBJ2-1, with TRBD2 as a possible D gene (6 bases). CDR3 size: 16 residues. CDR1 and CDR2 from the germline V gene are SGHVS and FNYEAQ. V dropped 8 bases and J dropped 0 bases, with 17 bases sitting between them. The CDR3 DNA follows: TGTGCCAGCGGCGCTAGCGAACGACTCTCCTACAATGAGCAGTTCTTC. Translating gives CASGASERLSYNEQFF.

The chain recombines TRBV28 with TRBJ2-1; possibly TRBD1 or TRBD2 for D (6 bases each). Germline V gene sequence: CDR1 MDHEN, CDR2 SYDVKM. The CDR3 is made up of 14 amino acids. V lost 2 bases to trimming and J lost 6 bases, with 11 bases between them. The CDR3 reads CASSLRWGANEQFF. Written as DNA, the CDR3 is TGTGCCAGCAGTTTAAGGTGGGGGGCCAATGAGCAGTTCTTC.